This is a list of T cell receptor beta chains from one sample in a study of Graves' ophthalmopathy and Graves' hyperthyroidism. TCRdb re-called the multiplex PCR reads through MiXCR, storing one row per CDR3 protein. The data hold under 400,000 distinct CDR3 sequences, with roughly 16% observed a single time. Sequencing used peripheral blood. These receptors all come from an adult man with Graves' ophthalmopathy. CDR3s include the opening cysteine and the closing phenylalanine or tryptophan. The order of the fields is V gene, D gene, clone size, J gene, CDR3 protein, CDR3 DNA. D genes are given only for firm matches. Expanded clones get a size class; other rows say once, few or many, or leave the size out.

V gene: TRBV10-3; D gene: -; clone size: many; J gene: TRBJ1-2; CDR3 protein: CAISAGQTNYGYTF; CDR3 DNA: TGTGCCATCAGTGCAGGACAGACTAACTATGGCTACACCTTC
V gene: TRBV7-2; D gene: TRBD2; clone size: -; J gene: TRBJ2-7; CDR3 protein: CASSSLAGGYEQYF; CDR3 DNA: TGTGCCAGCAGCTCATTAGCGGGAGGCTACGAGCAGTACTTC
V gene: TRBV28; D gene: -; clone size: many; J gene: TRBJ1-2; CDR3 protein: CASSTGAHPYYGYTF; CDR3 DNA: TGTGCCAGCAGTACGGGAGCTCATCCTTACTATGGCTACACCTTC
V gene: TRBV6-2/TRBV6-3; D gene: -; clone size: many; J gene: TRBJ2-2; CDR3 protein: CASSIHAGELFF; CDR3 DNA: TGTGCCAGCAGCATCCACGCGGGGGAGCTGTTTTTT
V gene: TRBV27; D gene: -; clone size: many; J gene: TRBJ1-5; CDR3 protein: CASSLGMGYRQPQHF; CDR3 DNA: TGTGCCAGCAGTTTAGGAATGGGGTATAGGCAGCCCCAGCATTTT
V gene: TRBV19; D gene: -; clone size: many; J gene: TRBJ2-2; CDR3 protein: CASSTMGTPNTGELFF; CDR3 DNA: TGTGCCAGTAGCACAATGGGGACTCCGAACACCGGGGAGCTGTTTTTT
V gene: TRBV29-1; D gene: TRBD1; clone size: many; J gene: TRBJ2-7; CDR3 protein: CSVGDRVGDEQYF; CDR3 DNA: TGCAGCGTGGGGGACAGGGTGGGCGACGAGCAGTACTTC
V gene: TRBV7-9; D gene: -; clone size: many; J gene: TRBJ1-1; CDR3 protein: CASSLSRGPEAFF; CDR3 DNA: TGTGCCAGCAGCTTAAGTCGGGGCCCTGAAGCTTTCTTT
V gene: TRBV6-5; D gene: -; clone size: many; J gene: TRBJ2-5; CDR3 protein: CASSYGELQETQYF; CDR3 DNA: TGTGCCAGCAGTTACGGGGAGTTGCAAGAGACCCAGTACTTC
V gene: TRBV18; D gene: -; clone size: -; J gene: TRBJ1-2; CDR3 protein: CASSPPSLQGRSNYGYTF; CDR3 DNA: TGTGCCAGCTCACCACCAAGCCTACAGGGCCGGTCTAACTATGGCTACACCTTC
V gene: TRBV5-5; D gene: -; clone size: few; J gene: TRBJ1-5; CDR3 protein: CASSLYPGDQPQHF; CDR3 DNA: TGTGCCAGCAGCTTGTATCCAGGGGACCAGCCCCAGCATTTT
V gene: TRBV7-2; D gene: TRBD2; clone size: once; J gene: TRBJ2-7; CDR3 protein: CASSLKRLAGEQYF; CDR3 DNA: TGTGCCAGCAGCCTAAAAAGACTAGCGGGAGAGCAGTACTTC
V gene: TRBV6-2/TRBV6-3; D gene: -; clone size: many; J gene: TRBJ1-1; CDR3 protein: CASSRDRHDTEAFF; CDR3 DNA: TGTGCCAGCTCCCGGGACCGTCACGACACTGAAGCTTTCTTT
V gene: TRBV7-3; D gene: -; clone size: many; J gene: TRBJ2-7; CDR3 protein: CASRQRRLAAPYEQYF; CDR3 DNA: TGTGCCAGCAGACAAAGGCGGTTGGCAGCCCCATACGAGCAGTACTTC
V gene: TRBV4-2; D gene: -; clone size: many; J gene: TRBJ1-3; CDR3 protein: CASSRGDNSGNTIYF; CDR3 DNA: TGTGCCAGCAGCCGTGGCGACAACTCTGGAAACACCATATATTTT
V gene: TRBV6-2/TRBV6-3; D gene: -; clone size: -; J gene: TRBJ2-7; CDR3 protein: CASSYSSGRSHF; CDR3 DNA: TGTGCCAGCAGTTACTCCTCGGGACGTTCCCACTTC
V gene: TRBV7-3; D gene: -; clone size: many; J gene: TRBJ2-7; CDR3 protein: CASSPTRGGPGEQYF; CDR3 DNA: TGTGCCAGCAGCCCTACTCGAGGGGGGCCGGGAGAGCAGTACTTC
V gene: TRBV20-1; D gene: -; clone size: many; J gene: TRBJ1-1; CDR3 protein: CSARETANTEAFF; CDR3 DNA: TGCAGTGCTAGAGAGACAGCTAACACTGAAGCTTTCTTT
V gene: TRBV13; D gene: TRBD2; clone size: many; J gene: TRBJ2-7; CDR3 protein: CASSPGLAGTYEQYF; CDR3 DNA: TGTGCCAGCAGCCCAGGACTAGCGGGGACCTACGAGCAGTACTTC
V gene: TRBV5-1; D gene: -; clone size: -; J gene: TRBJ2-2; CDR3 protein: CASSQDGNTGELFF; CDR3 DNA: TGCGCCAGCAGCCAGGACGGAAACACCGGGGAGCTGTTTTTT
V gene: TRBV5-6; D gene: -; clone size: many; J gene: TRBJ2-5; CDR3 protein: CASSLSFQGWKETQYF; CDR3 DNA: TGTGCCAGCAGCTTATCATTCCAGGGATGGAAAGAGACCCAGTACTTC
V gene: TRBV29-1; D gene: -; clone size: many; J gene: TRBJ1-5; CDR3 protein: CSVGDRNQPQHF; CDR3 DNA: TGCAGCGTTGGAGACAGAAATCAGCCCCAGCATTTT
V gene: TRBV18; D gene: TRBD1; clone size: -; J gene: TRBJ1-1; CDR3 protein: CASSSTGASGAFF; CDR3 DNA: TGTGCCAGCTCATCGACAGGGGCCTCGGGAGCTTTCTTT
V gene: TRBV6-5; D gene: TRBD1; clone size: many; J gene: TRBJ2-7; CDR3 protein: CATRDRVSSTYEQYF; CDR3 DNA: TGTGCCACCCGGGACAGAGTATCTTCTACCTACGAGCAGTACTTC
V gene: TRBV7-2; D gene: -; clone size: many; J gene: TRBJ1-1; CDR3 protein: CASSSTGEAFF; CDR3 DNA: TGTGCCAGCAGCTCTACAGGTGAAGCTTTCTTT
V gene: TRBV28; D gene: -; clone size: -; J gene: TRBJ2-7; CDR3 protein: CASSSFTVAHYEQYF; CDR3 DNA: TGTGCCAGCAGTTCCTTCACAGTCGCTCACTACGAGCAGTACTTC
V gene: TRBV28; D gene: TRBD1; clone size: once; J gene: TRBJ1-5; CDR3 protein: CASREGQGTQPQHF; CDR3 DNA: TGTGCCAGCAGGGAGGGACAGGGGACTCAGCCCCAGCATTTT
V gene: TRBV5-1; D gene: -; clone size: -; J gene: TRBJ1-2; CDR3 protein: CASDFGTHEKEGYTF; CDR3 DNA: TGCGCCAGCGACTTTGGGACGCACGAGAAGGAGGGCTACACCTTC
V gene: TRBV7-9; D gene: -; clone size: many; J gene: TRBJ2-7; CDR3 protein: CASSHGQVRPHEQYF; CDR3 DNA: TGTGCCAGCAGCCACGGACAAGTCCGCCCCCACGAGCAGTACTTC
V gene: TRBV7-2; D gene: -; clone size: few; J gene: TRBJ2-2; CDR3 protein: CASSLGPASGELFF; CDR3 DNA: TGTGCCAGCAGCTTGGGTCCCGCGTCTGGGGAGCTGTTTTTT
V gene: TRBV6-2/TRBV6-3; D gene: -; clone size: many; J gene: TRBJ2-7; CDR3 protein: CASRHRDTETYEQYF; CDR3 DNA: TGTGCCAGCAGACACCGGGACACTGAAACCTACGAGCAGTACTTC
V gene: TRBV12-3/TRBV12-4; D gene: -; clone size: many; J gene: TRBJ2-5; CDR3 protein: CASSLEGGEETQYF; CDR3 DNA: TGTGCCAGCAGTTTGGAAGGGGGGGAAGAGACCCAGTACTTC
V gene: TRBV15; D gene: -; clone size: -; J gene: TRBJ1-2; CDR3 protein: CATSSSVWALFGYTF; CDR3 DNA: TGTGCCACCAGCTCTTCTGTATGGGCTTTGTTCGGCTACACCTTC
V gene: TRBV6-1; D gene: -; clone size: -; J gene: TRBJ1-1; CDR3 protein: CASRAVGVTEAFF; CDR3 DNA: TGTGCCAGCAGAGCCGTCGGGGTCACTGAAGCTTTCTTT
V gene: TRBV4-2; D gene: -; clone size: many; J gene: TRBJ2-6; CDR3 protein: CASSPYGTTTGANVLTF; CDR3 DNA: TGTGCCAGCAGCCCTTACGGGACAACCACGGGGGCCAACGTCCTGACTTTC
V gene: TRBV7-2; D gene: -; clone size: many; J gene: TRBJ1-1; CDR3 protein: CASSFQGSMNTEAFF; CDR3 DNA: TGTGCCAGCAGCTTCCAGGGGTCCATGAACACTGAAGCTTTCTTT
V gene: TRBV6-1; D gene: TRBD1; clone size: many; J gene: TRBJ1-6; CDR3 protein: CASSHGQVNSPLHF; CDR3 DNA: TGTGCCAGCAGCCACGGACAGGTTAATTCACCCCTCCACTTT
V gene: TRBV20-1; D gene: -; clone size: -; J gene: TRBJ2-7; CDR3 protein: CSATNGYEQYF; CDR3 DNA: TGCAGTGCTACGAACGGCTACGAGCAGTACTTC
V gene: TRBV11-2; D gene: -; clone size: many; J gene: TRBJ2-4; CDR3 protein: CASSPEARPAKNIQYF; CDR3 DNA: TGTGCCAGCAGCCCAGAGGCTCGGCCCGCCAAAAACATTCAGTACTTC
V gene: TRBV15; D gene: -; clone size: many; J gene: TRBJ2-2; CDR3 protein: CATSKGQLRDTGELFF; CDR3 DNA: TGTGCCACCAGCAAAGGACAGTTGCGGGACACCGGGGAGCTGTTTTTT
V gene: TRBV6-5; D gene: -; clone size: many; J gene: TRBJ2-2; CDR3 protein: CASSMIDRLDTGELFF; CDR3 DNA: TGTGCCAGCAGTATGATTGACAGGCTGGACACCGGGGAGCTGTTTTTT
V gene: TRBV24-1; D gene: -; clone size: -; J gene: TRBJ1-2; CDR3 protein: CATSDSTYGYTF; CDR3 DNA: TGTGCCACCAGTGATTCTACCTATGGCTACACCTTC
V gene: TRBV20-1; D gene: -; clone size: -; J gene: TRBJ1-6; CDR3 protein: CSARSSSGDSPLHF; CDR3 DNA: TGCAGTGCTAGGTCCTCATCGGGGGATTCACCCCTCCACTTT
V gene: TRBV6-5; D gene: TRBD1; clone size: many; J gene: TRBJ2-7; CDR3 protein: CASGAGTGAGEQYF; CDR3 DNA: TGTGCCAGCGGGGCCGGGACAGGGGCCGGCGAGCAGTACTTC
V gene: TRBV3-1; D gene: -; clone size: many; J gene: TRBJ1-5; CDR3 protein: CASSPATYGRDQPQHF; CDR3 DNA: TGTGCCAGCAGCCCAGCGACATACGGGAGGGATCAGCCCCAGCATTTT
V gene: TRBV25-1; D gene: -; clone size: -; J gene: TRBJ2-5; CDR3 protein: CASSESWGQETQYF; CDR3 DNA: TGTGCCAGCAGTGAATCCTGGGGCCAAGAGACCCAGTACTTC
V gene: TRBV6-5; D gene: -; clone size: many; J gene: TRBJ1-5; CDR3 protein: CASRQGQSNQPQHF; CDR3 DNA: TGTGCCAGCAGACAGGGCCAAAGCAATCAGCCCCAGCATTTT
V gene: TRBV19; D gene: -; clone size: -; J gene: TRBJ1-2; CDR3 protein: CASSTSDAGYGYTF; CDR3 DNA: TGTGCCAGTAGTACCTCGGACGCCGGCTATGGCTACACCTTC
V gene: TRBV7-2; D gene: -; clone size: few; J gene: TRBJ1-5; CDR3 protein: CASSLMQGNQPQHF; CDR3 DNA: TGTGCCAGCAGCTTAATGCAGGGCAATCAGCCCCAGCATTTT
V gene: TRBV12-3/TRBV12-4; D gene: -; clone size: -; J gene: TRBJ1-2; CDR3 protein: CASSPDALYGYIF; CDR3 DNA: TGTGCCAGCAGCCCGGACGCCCTCTATGGCTACATCTTC
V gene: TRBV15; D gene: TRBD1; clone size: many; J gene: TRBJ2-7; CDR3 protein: CATSSGQGGSYEQYF; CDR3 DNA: TGTGCCACCAGCAGCGGACAGGGAGGTTCCTACGAGCAGTACTTC
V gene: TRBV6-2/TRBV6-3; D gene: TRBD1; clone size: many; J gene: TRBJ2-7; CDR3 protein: CASSRGTGSPQYF; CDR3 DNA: TGTGCCAGCAGTCGGGGGACAGGGTCGCCTCAGTACTTC
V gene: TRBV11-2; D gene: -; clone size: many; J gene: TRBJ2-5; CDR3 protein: CASSTGTGQETQYF; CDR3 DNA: TGTGCCAGCAGCACCGGGACGGGGCAAGAGACCCAGTACTTC
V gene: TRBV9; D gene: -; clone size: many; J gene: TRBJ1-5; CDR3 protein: CASSVVQTNSNQPQHF; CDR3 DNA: TGTGCCAGCAGCGTAGTACAGACGAATAGCAATCAGCCCCAGCATTTT
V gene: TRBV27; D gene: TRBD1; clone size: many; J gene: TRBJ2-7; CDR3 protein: CASSPRDRGDERYF; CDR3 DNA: TGTGCCAGCAGCCCGAGGGACAGGGGGGATGAGCGGTACTTC
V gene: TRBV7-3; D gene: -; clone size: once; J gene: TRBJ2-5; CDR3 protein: CAGSSGSAPQETQYF; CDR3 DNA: TGTGCCGGCAGCTCTGGTTCGGCCCCCCAAGAGACCCAGTACTTC
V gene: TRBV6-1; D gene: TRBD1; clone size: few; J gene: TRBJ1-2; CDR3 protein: CASSPGQAWGYGYTF; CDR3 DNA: TGTGCCAGCAGTCCGGGACAGGCGTGGGGGTATGGCTACACCTTC
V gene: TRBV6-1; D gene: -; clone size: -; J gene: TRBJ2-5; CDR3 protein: CASSDVGRPGNF; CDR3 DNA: TGTGCCAGCAGTGATGTTGGGCGGCCGGGGAACTTC